Only one count was recorded for the clone carrying this TCR beta chain. What it binds is unknown. The data stem from a study of T cell responses to AZD1222 COVID-19 vaccine. Study-wide context: Doses given second, at about 4 or about 12 weeks, were pooled. General study results and limits: Nearly half of spike-specific TCRs reportedly target variant regions that are unmutated in the B.1.351 and B.1.1.7 variants. The breadth and depth of Spike-specific TCRs increased once two AZD1222 doses had been given.

Libraries were prepared by immunoSEQ multiplex PCR; TCRdb keeps only in-frame clonotypes and omits some of them. The table has about 170,000 clones, 90% seen once. The junction had 7 bases not matched to a gene; V was cut back by 4 bases and J by 1 base. Germline V gene data show CDR1 as SGHTA and CDR2 as FQGNSA. This CDR3 spans 16 amino acids. V is TRBV7-2 and J is TRBJ2-5, with TRBD2 matching over 9 bases. This sample comprised peripheral blood, obtained on day 0 of AZD1222 vaccination. The source is an adult in good health. The DNA for the CDR3 is TGTGCCAGCAGCTCTACCACGGGACTAGCCCAAGAGACCCAGTACTTC. Protein sequence: CASSSTTGLAQETQYF. Looking up the rest from reference TRBV7-2 and TRBJ2-5 gives the full variable domain: GAGVSQSPSNKVTEKGKDVELRCDPISGHTALYWYRQSLGQGLEFLIYFQGNSAPDKSGLPSDRFSAERTGGSVSTLTIQRTQQEDSAVYLCASSSTTGLAQETQYFGPGTRLLVL.